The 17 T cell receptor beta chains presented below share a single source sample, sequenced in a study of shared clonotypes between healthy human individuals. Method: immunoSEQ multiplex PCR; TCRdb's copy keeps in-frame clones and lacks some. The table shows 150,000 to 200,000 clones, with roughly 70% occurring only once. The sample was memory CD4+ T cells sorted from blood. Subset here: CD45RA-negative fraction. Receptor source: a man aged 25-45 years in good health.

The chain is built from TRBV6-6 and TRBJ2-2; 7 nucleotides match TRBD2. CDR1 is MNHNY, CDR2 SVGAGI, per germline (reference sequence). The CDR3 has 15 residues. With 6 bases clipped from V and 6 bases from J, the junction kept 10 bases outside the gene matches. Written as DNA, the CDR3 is TGTGCCAGCAGAAGGACTAGTTCGTTTCCCGGGGAGCTGTTTTTT. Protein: CASRRTSSFPGELFF.

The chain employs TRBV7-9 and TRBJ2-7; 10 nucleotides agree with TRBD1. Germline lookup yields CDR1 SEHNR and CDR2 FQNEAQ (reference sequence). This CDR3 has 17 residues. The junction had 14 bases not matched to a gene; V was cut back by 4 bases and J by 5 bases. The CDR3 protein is CASSSSLSGTGDNEQYF. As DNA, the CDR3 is TGTGCCAGCAGCTCTAGTCTCTCCGGGACAGGGGACAACGAGCAGTACTTC.

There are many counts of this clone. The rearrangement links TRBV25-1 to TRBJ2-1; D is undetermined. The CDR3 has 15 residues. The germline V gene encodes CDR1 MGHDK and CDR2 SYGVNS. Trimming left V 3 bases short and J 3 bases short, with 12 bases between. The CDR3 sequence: CASSEYAANYNEQFF. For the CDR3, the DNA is TGTGCCAGCAGTGAGTATGCAGCGAACTACAATGAGCAGTTCTTC.

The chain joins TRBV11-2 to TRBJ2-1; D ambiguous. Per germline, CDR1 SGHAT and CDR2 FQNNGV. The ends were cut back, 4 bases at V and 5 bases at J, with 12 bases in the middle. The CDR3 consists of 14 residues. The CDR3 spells CASSSDGFNNEQFF. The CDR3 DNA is TGTGCCAGCAGCTCCGACGGGTTTAACAATGAGCAGTTCTTC.

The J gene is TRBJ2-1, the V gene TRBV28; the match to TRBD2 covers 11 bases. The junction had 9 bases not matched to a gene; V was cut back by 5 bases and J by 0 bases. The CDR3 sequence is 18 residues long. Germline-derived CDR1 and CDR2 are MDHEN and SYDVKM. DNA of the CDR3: TGTGCCAGCAGTCAATTAGGACTAGCGGGTGACTCCTACAATGAGCAGTTCTTC. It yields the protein CASSQLGLAGDSYNEQFF.

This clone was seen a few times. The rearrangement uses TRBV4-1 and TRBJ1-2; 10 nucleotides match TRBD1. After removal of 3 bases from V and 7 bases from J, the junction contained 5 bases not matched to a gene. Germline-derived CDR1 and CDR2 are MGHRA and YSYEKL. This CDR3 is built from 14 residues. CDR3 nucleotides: TGCGCCAGCAGCCACCAGACAGGGGGCTTTGGCTACACCTTC. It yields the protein CASSHQTGGFGYTF.

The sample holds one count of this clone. The CDR3 loop reads CASRAGGSNQPQHF. For the CDR3, the DNA is TGTGCCAGCAGGGCAGGGGGTAGCAATCAGCCCCAGCATTTT. V is TRBV6-6 and J is TRBJ1-5, with 7 bases fitting TRBD1. Germline CDR1 reads MNHNY; CDR2 reads SVGAGI (reference sequence). V was clipped by 6 bases and J by 0 bases; unmatched bases: 2. The CDR3 is 14 residues long.

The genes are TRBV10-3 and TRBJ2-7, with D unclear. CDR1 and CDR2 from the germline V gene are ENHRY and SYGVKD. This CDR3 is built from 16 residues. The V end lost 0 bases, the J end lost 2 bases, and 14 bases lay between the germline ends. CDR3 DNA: TGTGCCATCAGTGAGTCGGGCCAGAAGGGTACCTACGAGCAGTACTTC. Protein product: CAISESGQKGTYEQYF.

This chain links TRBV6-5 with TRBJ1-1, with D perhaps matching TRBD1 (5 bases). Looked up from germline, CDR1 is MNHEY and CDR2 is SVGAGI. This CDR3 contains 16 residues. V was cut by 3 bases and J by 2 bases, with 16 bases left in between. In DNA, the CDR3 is TGTGCCAGCAGTTATGAGGCCGTCAGGACAAACACTGAAGCTTTCTTT. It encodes CASSYEAVRTNTEAFF.

The CDR3 reads CATSRDGTRQFF. Here the CDR3 DNA reads TGTGCCACCAGCAGAGATGGGACTCGGCAGTTCTTC. The chain links TRBV15 to TRBJ2-1; D is possibly TRBD2 (6 bases). The CDR3 has 12 amino acids. The germline V gene has CDR1 LNHNV and CDR2 YYDKDF (reference sequence). V was clipped by 0 bases and J by 12 bases, with 9 bases between them.

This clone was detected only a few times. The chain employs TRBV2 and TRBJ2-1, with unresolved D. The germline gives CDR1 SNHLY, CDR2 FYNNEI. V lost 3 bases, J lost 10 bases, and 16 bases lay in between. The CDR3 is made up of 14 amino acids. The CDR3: CASSDNGEIGEQFF. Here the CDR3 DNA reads TGTGCCAGCAGTGATAACGGTGAAATTGGGGAGCAGTTCTTC.

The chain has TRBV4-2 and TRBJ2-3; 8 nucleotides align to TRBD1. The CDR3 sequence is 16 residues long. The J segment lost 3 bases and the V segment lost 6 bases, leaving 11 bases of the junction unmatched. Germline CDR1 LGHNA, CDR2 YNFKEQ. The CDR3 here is CASRSSRTGSTDTQYF. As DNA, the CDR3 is TGTGCCAGCAGGTCCTCTAGGACAGGGTCAACAGATACGCAGTATTTT.

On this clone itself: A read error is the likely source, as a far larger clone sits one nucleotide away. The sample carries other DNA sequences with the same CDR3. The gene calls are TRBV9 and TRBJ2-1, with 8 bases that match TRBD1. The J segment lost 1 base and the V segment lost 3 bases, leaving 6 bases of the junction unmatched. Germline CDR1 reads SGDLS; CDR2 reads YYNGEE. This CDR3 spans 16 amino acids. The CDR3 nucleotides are TGTGCCAGCAGCGCGGCTGGGACAGGATCCTACAATGAGCAGTTCTTC. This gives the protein CASSAAGTGSYNEQFF.

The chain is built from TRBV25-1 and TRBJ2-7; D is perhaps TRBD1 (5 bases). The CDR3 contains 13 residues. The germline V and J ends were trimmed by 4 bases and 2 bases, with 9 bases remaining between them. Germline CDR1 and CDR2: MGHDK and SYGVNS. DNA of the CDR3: TGTGCCAGCAGTGGGGCAGGGACCTACGAGCAGTACTTC. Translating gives CASSGAGTYEQYF.

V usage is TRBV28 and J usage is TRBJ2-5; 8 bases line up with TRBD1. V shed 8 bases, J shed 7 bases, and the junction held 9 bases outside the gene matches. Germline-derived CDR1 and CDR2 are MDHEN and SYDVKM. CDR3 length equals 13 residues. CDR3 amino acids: CASGGGDRRTQYF. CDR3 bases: TGTGCCAGCGGAGGAGGGGACAGGAGGACCCAGTACTTC.

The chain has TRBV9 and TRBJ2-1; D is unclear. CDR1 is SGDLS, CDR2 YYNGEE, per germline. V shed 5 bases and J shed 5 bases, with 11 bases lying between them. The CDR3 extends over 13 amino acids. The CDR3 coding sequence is TGTGCCAGCAGTCTTGTACGGGACAATGAGCAGTTCTTC. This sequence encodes CASSLVRDNEQFF.

The CDR3, as DNA: TGTGCCAGCAGCTTAGTGGGACAGAAAGAGACCCAGTACTTC. Residues: CASSLVGQKETQYF. The J gene is TRBJ2-5, the V gene TRBV7-6; TRBD1 aligns across 7 bases. V was clipped by 1 base and J by 3 bases; unmatched bases: 2. The CDR3 length is 14 residues. From germline, CDR1 is SGHVS and CDR2 FNYEAQ.